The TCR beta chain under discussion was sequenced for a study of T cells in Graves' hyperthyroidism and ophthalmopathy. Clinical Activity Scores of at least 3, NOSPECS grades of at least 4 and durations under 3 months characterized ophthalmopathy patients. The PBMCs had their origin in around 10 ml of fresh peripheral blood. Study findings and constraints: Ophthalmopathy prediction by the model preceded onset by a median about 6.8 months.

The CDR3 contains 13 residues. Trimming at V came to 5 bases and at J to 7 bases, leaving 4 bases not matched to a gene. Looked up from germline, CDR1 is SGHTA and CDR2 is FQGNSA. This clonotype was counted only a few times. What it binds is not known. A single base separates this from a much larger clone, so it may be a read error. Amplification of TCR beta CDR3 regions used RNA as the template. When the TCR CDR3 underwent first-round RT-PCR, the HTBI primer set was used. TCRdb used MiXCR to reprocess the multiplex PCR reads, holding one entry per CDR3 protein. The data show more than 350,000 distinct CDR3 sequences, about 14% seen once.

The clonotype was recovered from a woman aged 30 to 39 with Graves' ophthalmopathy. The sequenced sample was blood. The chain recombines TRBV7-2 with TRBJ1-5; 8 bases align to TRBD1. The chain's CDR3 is CASSKDREQPQHF. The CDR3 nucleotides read TGTGCCAGCAGCAAGGACAGGGAACAGCCCCAGCATTTT.